This T cell receptor (beta chain) originates from a study of blood T cell repertoires in COVID-19. This CDR3 contains 14 residues. The germline V and J ends were trimmed by 1 base and 5 bases, with 11 bases remaining between them. CDR1 and CDR2 from the germline V gene are KGHSH and LQKENI. Data came from immunoSEQ multiplex PCR; TCRdb stores just in-frame clones and leaves some out. The data show roughly 45,000 clones, roughly nine tenths seen once. This sequence joins TRBV18 and TRBJ1-1; D is possibly TRBD1 (5 bases). Material: peripheral blood. The TCR was taken from a man in his 70s with active COVID-19. The DNA of the CDR3 is TGTGCCAGCTCACCACAGGGGTTTTGGACTGAAGCTTTCTTT. Its protein product is CASSPQGFWTEAFF.